A single sample is the source of the 7 T cell receptor beta chains below, sequenced in a study of shared clonotypes between healthy human individuals. Measured with immunoSEQ multiplex PCR; TCRdb has only the in-frame clones, and not every one. The sample lists around 1.5 million clones; approximately 98% were seen once. Sequencing was done on a sample of naive CD4+ T cells sorted from blood. The subset denotes: CD45RA+ positively selected. These receptors were collected from a man aged 25 to 40 in good health.

This chain joins TRBV5-1 and TRBJ2-2; no reliable D call. Germline V CDR1 and CDR2: SGHRS, YFSETQ. This CDR3 has 17 residues. V lost 2 bases, J lost 2 bases, and 16 bases lay in between. CDR3 amino acids: CASSFKRQSPNTGELFF. CDR3 in DNA: TGCGCCAGCAGCTTCAAACGTCAGAGCCCCAACACCGGGGAGCTGTTTTTT.

The chain links TRBV20-1 to TRBJ2-1; D possibly corresponds to TRBD2 (5 bases). CDR1 is DFQATT and CDR2 is SNEGSKA in the germline V gene (reference sequence). The CDR3 is 11 amino acids. Trimming removed 8 bases at V and 11 bases at J, with 16 bases between. The CDR3 region is CSSLRAMKQFF. CDR3 bases: TGCAGTAGTCTGAGGGCGATGAAGCAGTTCTTC.

Written as DNA, the CDR3 is TGTGCCTGGAGTACCATTGAAGAGACCCAGTACTTC. Translated: CAWSTIEETQYF. The chain recombines TRBV30 with TRBJ2-5; D uncertain. Trimming cost V 2 bases and J 3 bases, with 7 bases left between them. Germline loops: CDR1 GTSNPN, CDR2 SVGIG (reference sequence). CDR3 length: 12 amino acids.

The chain couples TRBV7-2 to TRBJ2-7, with D uncertain. This CDR3 is built from 14 residues. From germline, CDR1 is SGHTA and CDR2 FQGNSA. Trimming took off 4 bases at V and 3 bases at J, with 13 bases between the two ends. CDR3 in amino acids: CASSSRTPGYEQYF. The CDR3 nucleotides are TGTGCCAGCAGCTCTCGGACCCCGGGCTACGAGCAGTACTTC.

This CDR3 reads CASSWGGAGVYEQYF. The CDR3 DNA is TGTGCCAGCAGTTGGGGGGGGGCGGGAGTTTACGAGCAGTACTTC. The chain links TRBV27 to TRBJ2-7; a possible D gene is TRBD2 (7 bases). The germline V gene has CDR1 MNHEY and CDR2 SMNVEV (reference sequence). V dropped 4 bases and J dropped 4 bases, with 17 bases sitting between them. This CDR3 region has 15 residues.

The J gene is TRBJ2-7, the V gene TRBV10-3; either TRBD1 or TRBD2 may fit D (5 bases each). The V end was cut by 2 bases, the J end by 4 bases, with 12 bases between. This CDR3 has 14 residues. Per the germline V gene, CDR1 is ENHRY and CDR2 is SYGVKD. CDR3 bases: TGTGCCATCAGTGAGCCCGGGACCTTATACGAGCAGTACTTC. Translating gives CAISEPGTLYEQYF.

This sequence joins TRBV5-1 and TRBJ2-3, with D perhaps given as TRBD1 or TRBD2 (6 bases each). The V end lost 0 bases, the J end lost 11 bases, and 16 bases lay between the germline ends. CDR3 length: 14 residues. Germline V gives CDR1 SGHRS, CDR2 YFSETQ. The DNA of the CDR3 is TGCGCCAGCAGCTTGGGCGTCGAGGGGGGAGAGCAGTATTTT. It yields the protein CASSLGVEGGEQYF.